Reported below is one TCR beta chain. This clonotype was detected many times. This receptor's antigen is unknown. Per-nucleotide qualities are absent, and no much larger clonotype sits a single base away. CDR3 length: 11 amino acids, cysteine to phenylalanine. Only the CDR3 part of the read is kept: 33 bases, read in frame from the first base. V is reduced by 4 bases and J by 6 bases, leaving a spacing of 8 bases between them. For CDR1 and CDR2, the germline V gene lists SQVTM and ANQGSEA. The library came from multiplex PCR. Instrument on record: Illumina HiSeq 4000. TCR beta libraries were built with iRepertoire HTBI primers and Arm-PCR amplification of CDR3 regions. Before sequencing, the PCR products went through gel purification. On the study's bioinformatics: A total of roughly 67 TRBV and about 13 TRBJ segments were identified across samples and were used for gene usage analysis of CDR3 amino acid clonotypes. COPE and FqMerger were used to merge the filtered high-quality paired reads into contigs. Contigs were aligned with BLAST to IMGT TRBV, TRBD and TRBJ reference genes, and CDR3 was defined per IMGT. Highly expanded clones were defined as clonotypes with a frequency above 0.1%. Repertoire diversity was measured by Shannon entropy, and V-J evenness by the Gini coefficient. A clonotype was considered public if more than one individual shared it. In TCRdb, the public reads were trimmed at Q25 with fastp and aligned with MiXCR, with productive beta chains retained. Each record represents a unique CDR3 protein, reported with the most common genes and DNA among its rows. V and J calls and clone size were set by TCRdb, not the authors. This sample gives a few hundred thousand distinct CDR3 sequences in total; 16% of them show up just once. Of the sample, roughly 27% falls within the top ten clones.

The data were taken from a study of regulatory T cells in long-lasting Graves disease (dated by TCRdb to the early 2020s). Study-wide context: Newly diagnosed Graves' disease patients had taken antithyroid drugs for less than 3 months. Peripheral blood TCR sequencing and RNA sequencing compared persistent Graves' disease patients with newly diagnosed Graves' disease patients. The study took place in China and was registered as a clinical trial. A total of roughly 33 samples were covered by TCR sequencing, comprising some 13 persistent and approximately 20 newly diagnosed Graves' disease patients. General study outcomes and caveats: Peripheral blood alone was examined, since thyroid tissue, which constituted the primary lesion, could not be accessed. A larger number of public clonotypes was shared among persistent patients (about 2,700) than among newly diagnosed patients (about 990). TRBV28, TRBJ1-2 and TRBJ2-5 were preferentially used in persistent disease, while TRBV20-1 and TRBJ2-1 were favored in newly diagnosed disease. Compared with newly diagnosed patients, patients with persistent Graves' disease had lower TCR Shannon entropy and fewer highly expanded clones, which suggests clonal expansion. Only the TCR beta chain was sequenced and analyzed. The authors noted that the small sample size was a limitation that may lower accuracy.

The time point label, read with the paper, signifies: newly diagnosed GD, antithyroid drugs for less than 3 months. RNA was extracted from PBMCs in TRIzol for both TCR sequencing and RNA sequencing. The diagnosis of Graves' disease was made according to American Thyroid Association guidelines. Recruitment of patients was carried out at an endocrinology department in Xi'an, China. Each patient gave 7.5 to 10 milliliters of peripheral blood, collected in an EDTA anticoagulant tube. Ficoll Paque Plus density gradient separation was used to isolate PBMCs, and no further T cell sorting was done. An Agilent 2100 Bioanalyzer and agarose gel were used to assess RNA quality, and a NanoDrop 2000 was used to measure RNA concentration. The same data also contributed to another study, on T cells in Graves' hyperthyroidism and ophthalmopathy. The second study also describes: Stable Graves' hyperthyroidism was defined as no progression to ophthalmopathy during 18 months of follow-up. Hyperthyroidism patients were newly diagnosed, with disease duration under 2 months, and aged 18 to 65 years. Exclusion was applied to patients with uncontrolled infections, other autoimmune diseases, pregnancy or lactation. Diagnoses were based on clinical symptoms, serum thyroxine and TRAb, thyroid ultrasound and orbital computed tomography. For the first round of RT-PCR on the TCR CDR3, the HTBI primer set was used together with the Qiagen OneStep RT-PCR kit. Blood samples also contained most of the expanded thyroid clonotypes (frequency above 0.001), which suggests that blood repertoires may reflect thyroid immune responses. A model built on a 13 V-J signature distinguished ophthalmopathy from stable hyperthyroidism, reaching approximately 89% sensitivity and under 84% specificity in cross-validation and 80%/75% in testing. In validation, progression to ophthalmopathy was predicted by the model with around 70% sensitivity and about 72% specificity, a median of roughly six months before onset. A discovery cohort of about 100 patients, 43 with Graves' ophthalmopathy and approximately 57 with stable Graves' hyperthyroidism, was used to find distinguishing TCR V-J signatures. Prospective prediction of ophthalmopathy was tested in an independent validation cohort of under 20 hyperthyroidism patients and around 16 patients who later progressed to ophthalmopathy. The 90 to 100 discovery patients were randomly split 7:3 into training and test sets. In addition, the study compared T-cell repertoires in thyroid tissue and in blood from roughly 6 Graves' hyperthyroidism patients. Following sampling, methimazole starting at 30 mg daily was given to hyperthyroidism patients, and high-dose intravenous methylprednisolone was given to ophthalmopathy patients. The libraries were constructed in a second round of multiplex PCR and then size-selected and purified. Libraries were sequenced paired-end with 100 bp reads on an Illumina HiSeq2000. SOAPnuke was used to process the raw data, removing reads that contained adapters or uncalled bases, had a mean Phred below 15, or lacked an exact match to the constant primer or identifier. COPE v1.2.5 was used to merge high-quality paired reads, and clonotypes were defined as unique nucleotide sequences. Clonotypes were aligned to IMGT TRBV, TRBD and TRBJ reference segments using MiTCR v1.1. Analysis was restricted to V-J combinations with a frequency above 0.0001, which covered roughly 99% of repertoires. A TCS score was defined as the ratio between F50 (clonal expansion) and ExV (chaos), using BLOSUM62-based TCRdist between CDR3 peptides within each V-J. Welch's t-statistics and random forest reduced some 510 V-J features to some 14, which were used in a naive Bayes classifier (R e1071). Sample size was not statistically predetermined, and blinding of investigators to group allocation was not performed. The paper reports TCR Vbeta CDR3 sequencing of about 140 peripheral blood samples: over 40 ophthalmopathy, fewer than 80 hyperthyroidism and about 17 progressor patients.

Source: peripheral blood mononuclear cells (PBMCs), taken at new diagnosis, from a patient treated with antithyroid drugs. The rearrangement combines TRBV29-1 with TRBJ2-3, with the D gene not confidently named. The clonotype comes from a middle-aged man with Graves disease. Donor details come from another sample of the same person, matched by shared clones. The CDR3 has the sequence CSVVVGDTQYF. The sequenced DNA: TGCAGCGTTGTGGTAGGGGATACGCAGTATTTT.